A selection of T cell receptor beta chains follows, all from one sample in a study of T cells in localized non-small cell lung cancer. The repertoire was sequenced with immunoSEQ multiplex PCR; TCRdb's copy has only in-frame clones and lacks some. The data show several thousand clones, around 22% seen once. Sequences were derived from lung tumor tissue, sampled before any cancer treatment. All receptors come from a female donor older than 55 with stage I lung adenocarcinoma. Both conserved end residues are part of each CDR3. D genes are given only for firm matches. The size of a clone is reported for some rows only, either as once, few or many, or as a class for expanded clones.

>few|TRBV6-7|13|NA|TRBJ1-2
TGTGCCAGCAACACCCAGGACCTCTATGGCTACACCTTC
CASNTQDLYGYTF
>few|TRBV19|13|NA|TRBJ1-3
TGTGCCAGTAGCGGGACCGCCGGAAACACCATATATTTT
CASSGTAGNTIYF
>NA|TRBV6-8|13|NA|TRBJ2-5
TGTGCCAGCAGTTACTCAAGGCTGGAGACCCAGTACTTC
CASSYSRLETQYF
>NA|TRBV11-3|15|NA|TRBJ2-2
TGTGCCAGCAGCTCGACAGTCCCTAACACCGGGGAGCTGTTTTTT
CASSSTVPNTGELFF
>NA|TRBV5-1|15|TRBD1|TRBJ2-2
TGCGCCAGCAGCCCCGGGACAGGGAACACCGGGGAGCTGTTTTTT
CASSPGTGNTGELFF
>medium-sized|TRBV11-3|14|NA|TRBJ2-7
TGTGCCAGCAGCCTTGGGGGGGCGTACCTCCAGCAGTACTTC
CASSLGGAYLQQYF
>few|TRBV6-8|14|TRBD2|TRBJ2-1
TGTGCCATGGCCGGGACTAGCTCGGAGGATGAGCAGTTCTTC
CAMAGTSSEDEQFF
>NA|TRBV6-8|18|TRBD1|TRBJ2-6
TGTGCCAGCAGTGGCCGGGACAGGGGAGGGGCTGGGGCCAACGTCCTGACTTTC
CASSGRDRGGAGANVLTF
>few|TRBV18|16|NA|TRBJ2-2
TGTGCCAGCTCACCCCCTAGCTCTCCGGACACCGGGGAGCTGTTTTTT
CASSPPSSPDTGELFF
>NA|TRBV5-1|15|NA|TRBJ2-3
TGCGCCAGCAGCTTGGATCCGGGTGGGGGAAATACGCAGTATTTT
CASSLDPGGGNTQYF
>NA|TRBV7-6|20|NA|TRBJ1-3
TGTGCCAGCAGCTCCCTCCTTATACCAGGCTCGACTGGGACTGGAAACACCATATATTTT
CASSSLLIPGSTGTGNTIYF
>few|TRBV28|13|TRBD1|TRBJ1-5
TGTGCCAGCAGGATACAGGGGGACCAGCCCCAGCATTTT
CASRIQGDQPQHF
>NA|TRBV11-3|15|TRBD1|TRBJ1-1
TGTGCCAGCAGCTTAGAAGGGACAGGGGACACTGAAGCTTTCTTT
CASSLEGTGDTEAFF
>NA|TRBV29-1|12|NA|TRBJ2-7
TGCAGCGTTGAGGGACTCCTATACGAGCAGTACTTC
CSVEGLLYEQYF
>few|TRBV11-3|16|NA|TRBJ2-7
TGTGCCAGCAGCCGATACGGACAGCTTAGCTCCTACGAGCAGTACTTC
CASSRYGQLSSYEQYF
>NA|TRBV11-3|14|NA|TRBJ1-4
TGTGCCAGCAGCTCCCGGGGAGCCGGGGAAAAACTGTTTTTT
CASSSRGAGEKLFF
>NA|TRBV30|17|TRBD1|TRBJ1-1
TGTGCCTCCCTTGGGGGGGAGACAGGGACTATGAACACTGAAGCTTTCTTT
CASLGGETGTMNTEAFF
>NA|TRBV19|16|NA|TRBJ2-3
TGTGCCAGTAGTATTTTCTTCGGTACTAGCACAGATACGCAGTATTTT
CASSIFFGTSTDTQYF
>NA|TRBV6-8|14|NA|TRBJ1-2
TGTGCCAGCAGTTACTCGACAGACAACTATGGCTACACCTTC
CASSYSTDNYGYTF
>NA|TRBV14|13|NA|TRBJ1-2
TGTGCCAGCAGCCAAGCGAGAGGACAGTTCTACACCTTC
CASSQARGQFYTF
>medium-sized|TRBV6-8|14|NA|TRBJ2-7
TGTGCCAGCAGTTATTGGAACGGGCCCTACGAGCAGTACTTC
CASSYWNGPYEQYF
>few|TRBV6-8|13|NA|TRBJ2-5
TGTGCCAGCTCTGCGGGCTACCAAGAGACCCAGTACTTC
CASSAGYQETQYF
>NA|TRBV6-1|14|NA|TRBJ2-7
TGTGCCAGCAGTGAAGGTGGCAGCAGATACGAGCAGTACTTC
CASSEGGSRYEQYF
>NA|TRBV28|13|NA|TRBJ2-7
TGTGCCAGCACCCTTGGACGGGACTACGAGCAGTACTTC
CASTLGRDYEQYF
>NA|TRBV29-1|12|NA|TRBJ1-1
TGCAGCGTTGAGGGAGGGGACTCGGGGGCTTTCTTT
CSVEGGDSGAFF
>medium-sized|TRBV7-1|15|NA|TRBJ1-1
TGTGCCAGCAGCTTAGATGTTGATAGGAACACTGAAGCTTTCTTT
CASSLDVDRNTEAFF
>NA|TRBV29-1|13|TRBD1|TRBJ1-1
TGCAGCGTATCGACAGGGGCCAACACTGAAGCTTTCTTT
CSVSTGANTEAFF
>NA|TRBV28|14|TRBD1|TRBJ1-5
TGTGCCTCCCAGGGACAGTATAGCAATCAGCCCCAGCATTTT
CASQGQYSNQPQHF
>few|TRBV10-2|15|NA|TRBJ2-1
TGCGCCAGCAGGCGAGGGCGAAACGAGAGGAATGAGCAGTTCTTC
CASRRGRNERNEQFF
>medium-sized|TRBV7-8|13|TRBD1|TRBJ2-7
TGTGCCAGCAGCTTTAACAGGGGCTACGAGCAGTACTTC
CASSFNRGYEQYF
>NA|TRBV11-3|16|TRBD2|TRBJ2-3
TGTGCCAGCAGCTTAGGTGGCACTAGCGGGGCAGATACGCAGTATTTT
CASSLGGTSGADTQYF
>NA|TRBV18|14|NA|TRBJ1-1
TGTGCCAGCTCACGGATGACAGAGAACACTGAAGCTTTCTTT
CASSRMTENTEAFF
>few|TRBV2|14|TRBD1|TRBJ2-2
TGTGGTGGCCGGGGACAGCTAGAAATCGGGGAGCTGTTTTTT
CGGRGQLEIGELFF
>few|TRBV4-1|16|TRBD1|TRBJ1-3
TGCGCCAGCAGCCAGAACACAGGGGATGGAGGAAACACCATATATTTT
CASSQNTGDGGNTIYF
>NA|TRBV19|15|NA|TRBJ1-4
TGTGCCAGTAGTATAGGGGCCGCTAGTAATGAAAAACTGTTTTTT
CASSIGAASNEKLFF
>few|TRBV4-1|16|TRBD2|TRBJ2-1
TGCGCCAGCAGCCCCGGACTAGCGGGGAGGATAGGGGAGCAGTTCTTC
CASSPGLAGRIGEQFF
>NA|TRBV19|15|NA|TRBJ1-6
TGTGCCACCGGGCCAATGAGCTCCTATAATTCACCCCTCCACTTT
CATGPMSSYNSPLHF
>large|TRBV11-3|15|NA|TRBJ2-1
TGTGCCAGCAGCCAGGCCCGGACAGCTTACAATGAGCAGTTCTTC
CASSQARTAYNEQFF
>medium-sized|TRBV6-8|13|NA|TRBJ2-5
TGTGCCAGCAGGGACAGTATAGAAGAGACCCAGTACTTC
CASRDSIEETQYF
>NA|TRBV5-1|16|TRBD1|TRBJ1-6
TGCGCCAGCAGCATTTCCGGGACAGGGGTGGAATCACCCCTCCACTTT
CASSISGTGVESPLHF
>NA|TRBV28|15|TRBD2|TRBJ2-7
TGTGCCAGCAGGCGGACTAGCGGGGGCTCCTACGAGCAGTACTTC
CASRRTSGGSYEQYF
>few|TRBV29-1|14|NA|TRBJ1-2
TGCAGCGGTGGGCCCTCAGCAGGTTCCGATGGCTACACCTTC
CSGGPSAGSDGYTF
>NA|TRBV28|14|NA|TRBJ2-7
TGTGCCAGCACAACGGGACTCGCGTCGTACGAGCAGTACTTC
CASTTGLASYEQYF
>few|TRBV11-3|15|NA|TRBJ1-3
TGTGCCAGCAGCCCGACAGTGATCTCTGGAAACACCATATATTTT
CASSPTVISGNTIYF
>NA|TRBV19|14|NA|TRBJ1-5
TGTGCCAGCGAGCCGGGAGGAAGCAATCAGCCCCAGCATTTT
CASEPGGSNQPQHF
>NA|TRBV5-1|15|NA|TRBJ1-1
TGCGCCAGCAGCTCCACTTCCAGGGTCGATACTGAAGCTTTCTTT
CASSSTSRVDTEAFF
>NA|TRBV23-1|16|TRBD1|TRBJ1-6
TGCGCCAGCAGTCGACCGGGACAGGGGGCTTATTCACCCCTCCACTTT
CASSRPGQGAYSPLHF
>few|TRBV28|14|TRBD1|TRBJ1-1
TGTGCCACCCAGCTAGACAGGGGGTGGACTGAAGCTTTCTTT
CATQLDRGWTEAFF
>few|TRBV7-7|18|TRBD2|TRBJ2-3
TGTGCCAGCAGCTTAGGGGGACTAGCGGCAAGCAACACAGATACGCAGTATTTT
CASSLGGLAASNTDTQYF
>few|TRBV19|14|TRBD2|TRBJ2-4
TGTGCCAGTAGTCTCGGGACTAGGAAAAACATTCAGTACTTC
CASSLGTRKNIQYF
>few|TRBV28|14|NA|TRBJ1-2
TGTGCCAGCAGTCCTCCGGGACACCTCTATGGCTACACCTTC
CASSPPGHLYGYTF
>NA|TRBV29-1|12|NA|TRBJ1-1
TGCAGCGTTGAATTCAGGGCGACTGAAGCTTTCTTT
CSVEFRATEAFF
>NA|TRBV11-3|15|NA|TRBJ1-1
TGTGCCAGCAGCTTGGCCCCCGTAACTAGCGCTGAAGCTTTCTTT
CASSLAPVTSAEAFF
>NA|TRBV4-1|15|NA|TRBJ1-2
TGCGCCAGCAGCCAAGAGGGGAAGGGTTTAAGTGGCTACACCTTC
CASSQEGKGLSGYTF